What follows are 29 T cell receptor beta chains derived from one specimen sequenced in a study of blood T cells in healthy people across ages. It was with a sample-barcoded 5' primer and a J-beta primer mix that a second PCR of about 6 to 11 cycles was run. TCRdb re-called the 5' RACE reads through MiXCR, storing one row per CDR3 protein. This sample carries around 1,900,000 distinct CDR3 sequences, roughly 43% of them seen once, and the ten largest clones take under 30%. The sample taken for sequencing was blood. These receptors originate from a human donor in good health.

The V call is TRBV6-1, the J call TRBJ1-2, with D uncertain. Germline V gene lookup returns CDR1 MNHNS and CDR2 SASEGT. V was pared by 4 bases and J by 8 bases, with 20 bases between. The CDR3 is 15 amino acids. The CDR3 coding sequence is TGTGCCAGCAGTGCGCAACATGACTCTGGAGAAGGCTACACCTTC. Translated: CASSAQHDSGEGYTF.

J is TRBJ1-2 and V is TRBV6-5; D may be TRBD1 (6 bases). The CDR3 has 16 residues. The V end lost 2 bases, the J end lost 4 bases, and 17 bases lay between the germline ends. The V gene's germline CDR1 is MNHEY and CDR2 SVGAGI. The CDR3 DNA reads TGTGCCAGCAGTTACCCAGTACAGGGACGGGGCTATGGCTACACCTTC. Translation gives CASSYPVQGRGYGYTF.

The rearrangement uses TRBV27 and TRBJ2-1; D might be TRBD1 or TRBD2, each matching 6 bases. Looked up from germline, CDR1 is MNHEY and CDR2 is SMNVEV (reference sequence). This CDR3 comprises 16 residues. V dropped 4 bases and J dropped 3 bases, with 16 bases sitting between them. Here the CDR3 reads CASSSRGGPFYNEQFF. The CDR3 nucleotides read TGTGCCAGCAGTTCGCGTGGGGGGCCCTTCTACAATGAGCAGTTCTTC.

The V call is TRBV10-3, the J call TRBJ2-7, with 8 bases identical to TRBD1. The CDR3 contains 14 residues. With 6 bases clipped from V and 2 bases from J, the junction kept 6 bases outside the gene matches. Germline V CDR1 and CDR2: ENHRY, SYGVKD. The CDR3, as DNA: TGTGCCATCAGCGTCATGGACAGGGCCTACGAGCAGTACTTC. Its translation is CAISVMDRAYEQYF.

The CDR3 reads CAIGGQGDQPQHF. DNA for the CDR3: TGTGCCATCGGTGGACAGGGCGATCAGCCCCAGCATTTT. The J gene is TRBJ1-5, the V gene TRBV10-3, with TRBD1 matching 8 bases. The germline V gene encodes CDR1 ENHRY and CDR2 SYGVKD. V was pared by 8 bases and J by 5 bases, with 5 bases of the junction left unmatched. The CDR3 is 13 amino acids.

About this clonotype itself: A junction boundary mismatches the germline segment, possibly from a read error. This chain links TRBV12-3 or TRBV12-4 with TRBJ2-3, with TRBD2 matching over 9 bases. This CDR3 contains 13 residues. CDR3 DNA: TGTGCCAGCAAGGGGACTAGCACAGATGCGCAGTATTTT. This encodes CASKGTSTDAQYF.

This sequence joins TRBV27 and TRBJ1-6; D may be TRBD1 (5 bases). CDR3 length equals 15 residues. The germline V gene has CDR1 MNHEY and CDR2 SMNVEV (reference sequence). With 9 bases removed from V and 0 bases from J, the gap between germline ends came to 12 bases. The CDR3 DNA reads TGTGCCAGTGGGCAGGGACCCTCCTATAATTCACCCCTCCACTTT. Its protein is CASGQGPSYNSPLHF.

This clonotype was counted between two and nine times. The J gene is TRBJ2-7, the V gene TRBV29-1, with D perhaps matching TRBD1 (5 bases). In germline, CDR1 is SQVTM, CDR2 ANQGSEA. The length of the CDR3 is 12 residues. Deletions cut 0 bases from V and 3 bases from J, with 6 bases between. The CDR3 here is CSVEDTGYEQYF. The CDR3, as DNA: TGCAGCGTTGAAGATACAGGCTACGAGCAGTACTTC.

J is TRBJ2-1 and V is TRBV2; 8 nucleotides match TRBD1. The trim removed 6 bases at V and 2 bases at J, leaving 3 bases unmatched. The CDR3 has 14 amino acids. CDR1 and CDR2 from the germline V gene are SNHLY and FYNNEI. The CDR3 sequence: CASRPDRAYNEQFF. CDR3 nucleotides: TGTGCCAGCAGGCCGGACAGGGCCTACAATGAGCAGTTCTTC.

This clonotype came up a few times. The rearrangement joins TRBV3-1 to TRBJ2-5; D is unclear. Looked up from germline, CDR1 is LGHDT and CDR2 is YNNKEL (reference sequence). V shed 0 bases and J shed 4 bases, with 15 bases lying between them. The CDR3 totals 16 residues. CDR3 amino acids: CASSQDVASASETQYF. The DNA of the CDR3 is TGTGCCAGCAGCCAAGATGTAGCTAGTGCTTCAGAGACCCAGTACTTC.

CDR3 in amino acids: CASTRPSYNEQFF. The CDR3 DNA reads as TGTGCCAGCACCCGGCCCTCATACAATGAGCAGTTCTTC. The rearrangement joins TRBV7-9 to TRBJ2-1; D not certain. V was clipped by 7 bases and J by 4 bases, with 11 bases between them. The length of the CDR3 is 13 residues. The germline CDR1 and CDR2 sequences are SEHNR and FQNEAQ (reference sequence). Filled out from reference TRBV7-9 and TRBJ2-1, the complete variable domain reads DTGVSQNPRHKITKRGQNVTFRCDPISEHNRLYWYRQTLGQGPEFLTYFQNEAQLEKSRLLSDRFSAERPKGSFSTLEIQRTEQGDSAMYLCASTRPSYNEQFFGPGTRLTVL.

The chain has TRBV6-5 and TRBJ1-2; tentatively, D is TRBD1 (5 bases). V dropped 5 bases and J dropped 4 bases, with 14 bases sitting between them. Germline V lookup: CDR1 MNHEY, CDR2 SVGAGI. This CDR3 has 14 residues. The CDR3 DNA sequence: TGTGCCAGCAGTCCCAGGGACGGGACCTATGGCTACACCTTC. It translates to CASSPRDGTYGYTF.

This chain joins TRBV27 and TRBJ1-1, with D possibly being TRBD1 (5 bases). The germline V gene has CDR1 MNHEY and CDR2 SMNVEV (reference sequence). The CDR3 loop spans 15 amino acids. With 2 bases removed from V and 7 bases from J, the gap between germline ends came to 17 bases. This chain's CDR3 is CASSLAGGNYNEAFF. The CDR3 DNA sequence: TGTGCCAGCAGTTTAGCGGGGGGGAATTACAATGAAGCTTTCTTT.

This rearrangement joins TRBV20-1 to TRBJ2-5, with 10 positions matching TRBD1. Germline V gives CDR1 DFQATT, CDR2 SNEGSKA (reference sequence). CDR3 length: 17 residues. V dropped 0 bases and J dropped 6; count of bases not matched to a gene: 13. CDR3 DNA: TGCAGTGCTAGAGAGAAAATCCGGGACAGGGGATTTCAGACCCAGTACTTC. It yields the protein CSAREKIRDRGFQTQYF.

The CDR3 loop reads CASSVGGQMETQYF. The CDR3 region has the DNA TGTGCCAGCAGTGTAGGGGGCCAGATGGAGACCCAGTACTTC. The rearrangement joins TRBV6-1 to TRBJ2-5; 7 nucleotides align to TRBD1. V lost 4 bases and J lost 5; bases outside the gene matches: 7. The CDR3 runs to 14 residues. Germline V gene data show CDR1 as MNHNS and CDR2 as SASEGT.

The gene calls are TRBV6-5 and TRBJ2-3, with 11 bases that match TRBD2. The CDR3 has 16 amino acids. The germline gives CDR1 MNHEY, CDR2 SVGAGI. J gave up 6 bases and V 0 bases, and 5 bases lay outside the gene matches. The CDR3 reads CASSYSLAGGVDTQYF. The DNA for the CDR3 is TGTGCCAGCAGTTACTCCCTAGCGGGGGGTGTGGATACGCAGTATTTT.

The V call is TRBV27, the J call TRBJ2-7; weak D call: TRBD2 (6 bases). This CDR3 has 15 residues. Trimming removed 6 bases from V and 3 bases from J, with 18 bases in between. Germline CDR1 is MNHEY and CDR2 is SMNVEV (reference sequence). CDR3 in amino acids: CASSTLGGTYYEQYF. As DNA, the CDR3 is TGTGCCAGCAGCACCCTGGGGGGAACATACTACGAGCAGTACTTC.

The gene calls are TRBV6-2 or TRBV6-3 and TRBJ2-3, with D perhaps given as TRBD1 or TRBD2 (5 bases each). From germline, CDR1 is MNHEY and CDR2 SVGEGT. Deletions cut 7 bases from V and 4 bases from J, with 18 bases between. The CDR3 extends over 15 amino acids. The chain's CDR3 is CASNLPRGNADTQYF. In nucleotides, the CDR3 is TGTGCCAGCAACCTCCCCCGGGGCAATGCAGATACGCAGTATTTT.

This chain connects TRBV4-3 to TRBJ2-1; 7 nucleotides agree with TRBD2. The CDR3 runs 19 residues. Germline CDR1 reads LGHNA; CDR2 reads YSLEER. The junction had 16 bases not matched to a gene; V was cut back by 1 base and J by 4 bases. The CDR3, as DNA: TGCGCCAGCAGCCAAGTCCTAGCGGAGGCCCAAACCTATTACAATGAGCAGTTCTTC. This gives the protein CASSQVLAEAQTYYNEQFF.

The sample holds a few counts of this clonotype. V gene TRBV6-6 combines with J gene TRBJ2-1; 7 bases align to TRBD2. This CDR3 has 16 residues. The V segment lost 6 bases and the J segment 4 bases; nucleotides outside the gene matches: 12. Germline CDR1 MNHNY, CDR2 SVGAGI (reference sequence). Written as DNA, the CDR3 is TGTGCCAGCAGCAAAAAGACTAGCACTGTTTACAATGAGCAGTTCTTC. Residues: CASSKKTSTVYNEQFF.

In the case of this clonotype: One end of the junction fails to match germline, which may point to a read error. The rearrangement uses TRBV5-3 and TRBJ2-1; D unclear. TRBV5-3 is assigned to the ORF class and has an uncertain function. The CDR3 extends over 16 amino acids. CDR3 residues: CASSLGSPSSYNEQFF. CDR3 coding DNA: TGTGCCAGCAGCTTAGGCAGCCCCAGCTCCTACAATGAGCAGTTCTTC.

The V gene is TRBV4-1, the J gene TRBJ2-4, with D perhaps TRBD1 or TRBD2 (6 bases each). V was cut by 2 bases and J by 1 base, with 12 bases left in between. Germline CDR1 MGHRA, CDR2 YSYEKL. The CDR3 consists of 16 residues. CDR3 nucleotides: TGCGCCAGCAGCCAAATGGGGGGCGAGGCCAAAAACATTCAGTACTTC. This gives the protein CASSQMGGEAKNIQYF.

This clonotype has just a few counts. This chain joins TRBV7-9 and TRBJ2-5; D ambiguous. Germline values: CDR1 SEHNR, CDR2 FQNEAQ (reference sequence). Trimming took off 5 bases at V and 5 bases at J, with 12 bases between the two ends. The CDR3 loop spans 13 amino acids. The CDR3: CASSRSPAETQYF. CDR3 bases: TGTGCCAGCAGCCGAAGTCCGGCGGAGACCCAGTACTTC.

The CDR3 sequence: CATREKLLGAQHF. The CDR3 region has the DNA TGTGCCACTAGGGAGAAGTTGTTAGGGGCCCAGCATTTT. This chain connects TRBV19 to TRBJ1-5, with D possibly being TRBD1 (5 bases). CDR3 length: 13 amino acids. In germline, CDR1 is LNHDA, CDR2 SQIVND (reference sequence). Trimming stripped 10 bases from V and 11 bases from J, with 21 bases between.

This clonotype occurred a few times. The chain uses TRBV30 and TRBJ2-5; TRBD2 matches 7 bases. After removal of 2 bases from V and 5 bases from J, the junction contained 8 bases not matched to a gene. Germline V gives CDR1 GTSNPN, CDR2 SVGIG (reference sequence). This CDR3 has 14 amino acids. CDR3 sequence (DNA): TGTGCCTGGAGTAGGACTAGGCTTGCGGAGACCCAGTACTTC. Residues: CAWSRTRLAETQYF.

The CDR3 DNA reads as TGCAGTGCTAGTAGACAGGATTGGGGCACTGAAGCTTTCTTT. Its protein is CSASRQDWGTEAFF. The rearrangement joins TRBV20-1 to TRBJ1-1, with a weak D call TRBD1 (6 bases). Trimming removed 3 bases at V and 4 bases at J, with 15 bases between. From germline, CDR1 is DFQATT and CDR2 SNEGSKA (reference sequence). This CDR3 has 14 amino acids.

This clonotype was observed a handful of times. The chain uses TRBV20-1 and TRBJ2-7; TRBD1 is a possible D gene (5 bases). The V gene's germline CDR1 is DFQATT and CDR2 SNEGSKA (reference sequence). There are 14 residues in the CDR3. The ends were cut back, 3 bases at V and 0 bases at J, with 12 bases in the middle. The CDR3 is CSASPRQHSYEQYF. The DNA for the CDR3 is TGCAGTGCTAGCCCCCGACAGCACTCCTACGAGCAGTACTTC.

Regarding this clonotype: The junction departs from germline at one end; a sequencing error may be responsible. This chain uses TRBV2 with TRBJ2-5, with 11 bases fitting TRBD2. The CDR3 has 17 amino acids. Germline V gives CDR1 SNHLY, CDR2 FYNNEI. CDR3 nucleotide sequence: TGTGCCAGCAGTGAGTCGACTAGCGGGGTTTACCAGGAGACCCAGTACTTC. It encodes CASSESTSGVYQETQYF.

The CDR3 protein is CSANRLDRTGGGIGGETQYF. CDR3 DNA: TGCAGTGCTAACAGACTTGATCGGACTGGCGGGGGTATTGGGGGAGAGACCCAGTACTTC. The rearrangement links TRBV20-1 to TRBJ2-5; 7 nucleotides line up with TRBD2. CDR1 and CDR2 from the germline V gene are DFQATT and SNEGSKA (reference sequence). The V gene end was trimmed by 4 bases and the J gene end by 4 bases; junction bases not matched to a gene: 27. The length of the CDR3 is 20 residues.